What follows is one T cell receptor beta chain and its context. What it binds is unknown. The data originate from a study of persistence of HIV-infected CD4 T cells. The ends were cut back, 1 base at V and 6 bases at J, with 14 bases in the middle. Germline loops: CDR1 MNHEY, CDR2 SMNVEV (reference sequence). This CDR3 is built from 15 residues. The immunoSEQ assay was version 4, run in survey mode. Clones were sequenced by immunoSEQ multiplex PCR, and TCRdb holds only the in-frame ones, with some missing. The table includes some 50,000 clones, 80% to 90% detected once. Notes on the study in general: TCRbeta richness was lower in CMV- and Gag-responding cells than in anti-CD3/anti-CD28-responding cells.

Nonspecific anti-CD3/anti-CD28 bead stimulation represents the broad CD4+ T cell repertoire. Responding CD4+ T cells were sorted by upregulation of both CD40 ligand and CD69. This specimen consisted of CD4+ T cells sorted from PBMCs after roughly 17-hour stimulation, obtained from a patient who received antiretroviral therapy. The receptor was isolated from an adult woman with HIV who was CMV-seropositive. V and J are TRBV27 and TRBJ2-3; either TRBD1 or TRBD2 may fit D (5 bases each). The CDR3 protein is CASSLFFGGSDTQYF. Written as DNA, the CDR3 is TGTGCCAGCAGTTTATTTTTTGGGGGATCCGATACGCAGTATTTT.